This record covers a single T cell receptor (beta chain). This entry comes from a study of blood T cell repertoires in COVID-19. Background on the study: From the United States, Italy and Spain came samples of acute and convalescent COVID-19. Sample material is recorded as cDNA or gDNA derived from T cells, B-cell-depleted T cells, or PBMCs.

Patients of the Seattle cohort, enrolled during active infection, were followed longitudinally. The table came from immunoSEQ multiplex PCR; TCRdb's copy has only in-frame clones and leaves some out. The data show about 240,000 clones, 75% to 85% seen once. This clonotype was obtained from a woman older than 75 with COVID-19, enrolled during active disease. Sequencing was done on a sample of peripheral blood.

This CDR3 reads CASRGGQGGNQPQHF. The CDR3 nucleotides read TGTGCCAGCAGAGGCGGACAGGGGGGGAATCAGCCCCAGCATTTT. The rearrangement uses TRBV2 and TRBJ1-5; 10 bases are shared with TRBD1. The ends lost 6 bases at V and 4 bases at J; junction bases unmatched: 6. Germline V gene sequence: CDR1 SNHLY, CDR2 FYNNEI. The CDR3 sequence is 15 residues long. Complete variable domain (other parts from reference TRBV2 and TRBJ1-5): EPEVTQTPSHQVTQMGQEVILRCVPISNHLYFYWYRQILGQKVEFLVSFYNNEISEKSEIFDDQFSVERPDGSNFTLKIRSTKLEDSAMYFCASRGGQGGNQPQHFGDGTRLSIL.